These 2 T cell receptor beta chains came from one sample sequenced in a study of blood T cell repertoires in COVID-19. The assay was immunoSEQ multiplex PCR, and TCRdb's table has in-frame clones only and misses some. The table includes about 47,000 clones, 55% to 70% detected once. Sequenced: peripheral blood. These receptors were taken from a woman in her 70s with acute or convalescent COVID-19.

The V and J genes are TRBV11-2 and TRBJ2-5; 9 bases align to TRBD2. V was clipped by 5 bases and J by 5 bases; unmatched bases: 6. This CDR3 comprises 14 residues. The germline V gene encodes CDR1 SGHAT and CDR2 FQNNGV. Here the CDR3 reads CASSLSGGRETQYF. CDR3 coding DNA: TGTGCCAGCAGCCTTAGCGGGGGCCGGGAGACCCAGTACTTC.

The CDR3: CASSSTSGGADTQYF. DNA for the CDR3: TGTGCCAGCAGCTCGACTAGCGGGGGGGCAGATACGCAGTATTTT. The V and J genes are TRBV5-5 and TRBJ2-3, with 14 bases fitting TRBD2. CDR1 and CDR2 (germline): SGHKS, YYEKEE (reference sequence). The V segment lost 3 bases and the J segment 4 bases; nucleotides outside the gene matches: 1. This CDR3 region has 15 residues.